The 20 T cell receptor beta chains listed next were all sequenced from one sample in a study of blood T cell repertoires in COVID-19. Here immunoSEQ multiplex PCR was the method, and the copy in TCRdb shows in-frame clones only, minus some. This sample has tens of thousands of clones; about 82% occur once, and the top ten carry over 6%. Specimen: peripheral blood. These receptors all come from a man in his fifties with active COVID-19.

The chain carries TRBV7-8 and TRBJ2-3; D is unresolved. In germline, CDR1 is SGHVS, CDR2 FQNEAQ. The CDR3 runs to 15 residues. The V gene lost 1 base and the J gene lost 4 bases, with 12 bases spanning the gap. The CDR3 coding sequence is TGTGCCAGCAGCTTAGGAAGACTCTCCTCAGATACGCAGTATTTT. Translation: CASSLGRLSSDTQYF.

V usage is TRBV15 and J usage is TRBJ1-4; a weak D match, TRBD1 (5 bases). The germline V and J ends were trimmed by 4 bases and 5 bases, with 17 bases remaining between them. The CDR3 loop spans 16 amino acids. Looked up from germline, CDR1 is LNHNV and CDR2 is YYDKDF (reference sequence). The CDR3 region has the DNA TGTGCCACCAGCAAGAGTGCGGCGACAGAGAATGAAAAACTGTTTTTT. The encoded protein is CATSKSAATENEKLFF.

The chain has TRBV10-2 and TRBJ1-2; maybe TRBD1 (5 bases). The germline CDR1 and CDR2 sequences are WSHSY and SAAADI. The CDR3 extends over 14 amino acids. With 0 bases removed from V and 7 bases from J, the gap between germline ends came to 12 bases. For the CDR3, the DNA is TGCGCCAGCAGTGAGTCGAGTCAGGGCTTTGGCTACACCTTC. Translation gives CASSESSQGFGYTF.

V is TRBV2 and J is TRBJ2-5; 11 bases align to TRBD1. V was clipped by 6 bases and J by 3 bases; unmatched bases: 9. The CDR3 covers 16 residues. In germline, CDR1 is SNHLY, CDR2 FYNNEI. Here the CDR3 DNA reads TGTGCCAGCAGACCCCTTAGGACAGGGGGCGAAGAGACCCAGTACTTC. Protein: CASRPLRTGGEETQYF.

CDR3 bases: TGTGCCAGCAGGGGGGGGCAATTCGGCTCTGGAAACACCATATATTTT. Translated: CASRGGQFGSGNTIYF. V usage is TRBV7-9 and J usage is TRBJ1-3, with D tentatively TRBD1 (6 bases). From germline, CDR1 is SEHNR and CDR2 FQNEAQ (reference sequence). This CDR3 is built from 16 residues. V was trimmed by 6 bases and J by 0 bases, leaving 15 bases between them.

The chain joins TRBV19 to TRBJ2-5, with 8 bases fitting TRBD1. J lost 2 bases, V lost 2 bases, and 4 bases had no gene match. The length of the CDR3 is 15 residues. From germline, CDR1 is LNHDA and CDR2 SQIVND (reference sequence). The CDR3 nucleotides read TGTGCCAGTAGTATACAGGGACAGGCTCAAGAGACCCAGTACTTC. Protein product: CASSIQGQAQETQYF.

This clone was detected once. The chain employs TRBV7-9 and TRBJ2-5, with 11 bases that match TRBD1. J lost 6 bases, V lost 2 bases, and 5 bases had no gene match. Per the germline V gene, CDR1 is SEHNR and CDR2 is FQNEAQ (reference sequence). The CDR3 is 15 amino acids. The CDR3 here is CASSLIGQGAKTQYF. As DNA, the CDR3 is TGTGCCAGCAGCTTAATCGGACAGGGGGCGAAGACCCAGTACTTC.

The chain couples TRBV7-8 to TRBJ2-5; tentatively, D is TRBD1 (5 bases). From germline, CDR1 is SGHVS and CDR2 FQNEAQ. Between the trimmed V and J ends, which lost 10 bases and 1 base, there was a span of 16 bases. CDR3 length equals 14 residues. As DNA, the CDR3 is TGTGCCACTGAGGAGACAGACTCCCAAGAGACCCAGTACTTC. Its protein product is CATEETDSQETQYF.

The chain couples TRBV5-6 to TRBJ1-5; unclear D gene. The length of the CDR3 is 13 residues. Germline CDR1 is SGHDT and CDR2 is YYEEEE. Trimming cost V 4 bases and J 4 bases, with 9 bases left between them. The CDR3 sequence is CASSPGVNQPQHF. The DNA of the CDR3 is TGTGCCAGCAGCCCCGGGGTAAATCAGCCCCAGCATTTT.

In its sample, this clone was seen a few times. This chain uses TRBV5-1 with TRBJ1-4; no firm D call. The V gene lost 4 bases and the J gene lost 0 bases, with 10 bases spanning the gap. The CDR3 extends over 15 amino acids. CDR1 and CDR2 (germline): SGHRS, YFSETQ. The CDR3 DNA sequence: TGCGCCAGCAGCCTGCGAGGGCCAACTAATGAAAAACTGTTTTTT. Residues: CASSLRGPTNEKLFF. The whole variable domain, filled in from reference TRBV5-1 and TRBJ1-4, reads KAGVTQTPRYLIKTRGQQVTLSCSPISGHRSVSWYQQTPGQGLQFLFEYFSETQRNKGNFPGRFSGRQFSNSRSEMNVSTLELGDSALYLCASSLRGPTNEKLFFGSGTQLSVL.

This clone was counted only a few times. The chain is built from TRBV12-5 and TRBJ1-2, with D perhaps matching TRBD1 (5 bases). Germline values: CDR1 LGHNT, CDR2 FRNRAP. Trimming shortened V by 7 bases and J by 3 bases, and 18 bases separated the two germline ends. CDR3 size: 15 residues. CDR3 in DNA: TGTGCTAGTGCCACTCCGACAGCGGGATACTATGGCTACACCTTC. This translates into CASATPTAGYYGYTF.

This rearrangement joins TRBV18 to TRBJ1-3, with 10 positions matching TRBD1. The CDR3 totals 18 residues. Per germline, CDR1 KGHSH and CDR2 LQKENI. Trimming cost V 2 bases and J 5 bases; bases outside gene matches: 12. CDR3 DNA: TGTGCCAGCTCACCAGTTTGGTCCGGACAGGGGGTTCGAAACACCATATATTTT. It translates to CASSPVWSGQGVRNTIYF.

Only one count was recorded for this clone. The V gene is TRBV7-8, the J gene TRBJ1-2, with a weak D call TRBD1 (6 bases). CDR3 length: 14 amino acids. Germline CDR1 and CDR2: SGHVS and FQNEAQ. Trimming removed 5 bases at V and 3 bases at J, with 13 bases between. CDR3 amino acids: CASSRGRGDYGYTF. The CDR3 DNA follows: TGTGCCAGCAGCCGCGGCAGGGGCGACTATGGCTACACCTTC.

This clone was counted once. The chain employs TRBV25-1 and TRBJ2-1; 8 positions agree with TRBD1. In germline, CDR1 is MGHDK, CDR2 SYGVNS. The CDR3 contains 16 residues. Trimming at V came to 3 bases and at J to 5 bases, leaving 9 bases not matched to a gene. The CDR3 loop is CASSDKDREVDNEQFF. CDR3 coding DNA: TGTGCCAGCAGTGACAAGGACAGGGAGGTCGACAATGAGCAGTTCTTC.

The CDR3 DNA follows: TGTGCCAGCAGCTTAGCCGGAGGTCCCAAAAACATTCAGTACTTC. It specifies CASSLAGGPKNIQYF. V usage is TRBV7-9 and J usage is TRBJ2-4; possibly TRBD2 for D (5 bases). Deletions cut 0 bases from V and 2 bases from J, with 8 bases between. The germline CDR1 and CDR2 sequences are SEHNR and FQNEAQ (reference sequence). The CDR3 is made up of 15 amino acids.

The chain is built from TRBV5-4 and TRBJ2-3; 7 nucleotides align to TRBD1. The length of the CDR3 is 13 residues. V shed 4 bases and J 6 bases; nucleotides not matched to a gene: 5. The V gene's germline CDR1 is SGHNT and CDR2 YYREEE (reference sequence). CDR3 residues: CASSVDRVDTQYF. The CDR3 nucleotides are TGTGCCAGCAGCGTTGACAGGGTGGATACGCAGTATTTT.

The V gene is TRBV6-6, the J gene TRBJ1-3, with TRBD1 as a possible D gene (6 bases). Trimming pared 5 bases from V and 0 bases from J, leaving 14 bases between. There are 16 residues in the CDR3. From germline, CDR1 is MNHNY and CDR2 SVGAGI (reference sequence). The DNA of the CDR3 is TGTGCCAGCAGTCACCTCGGACAGCTCTCTGGAAACACCATATATTTT. It translates to CASSHLGQLSGNTIYF.

This chain connects TRBV29-1 to TRBJ2-3; 8 nucleotides match TRBD1. After removal of 3 bases from V and 0 bases from J, the junction contained 5 bases not matched to a gene. The CDR3 is 15 residues long. Germline V CDR1 and CDR2: SQVTM, ANQGSEA. The CDR3 loop is CSVETGERSTDTQYF. The CDR3 DNA is TGCAGCGTTGAGACAGGGGAGAGGAGCACAGATACGCAGTATTTT.

This rearrangement joins TRBV5-1 to TRBJ1-6, with D hard to call. Germline V gives CDR1 SGHRS, CDR2 YFSETQ. V was shortened by 5 bases and J by 8 bases, with 14 bases between the two germline ends. The CDR3 is 14 residues long. CDR3 DNA sequence: TGCGCCAGCAGGCCCCTAAGAGAGGATTCACCCCTCCACTTT. Translated: CASRPLREDSPLHF.

The chain carries TRBV13 and TRBJ1-1, with D perhaps matching TRBD1 (5 bases). This CDR3 contains 15 residues. Trimming stripped 4 bases from V and 4 bases from J, with 16 bases between. CDR1 is PRHDT, CDR2 FYEKMQ, per germline (reference sequence). The CDR3 DNA reads as TGTGCCAGCAGCTGGAACCCAGGAGGGGTCACTGAAGCTTTCTTT. It specifies CASSWNPGGVTEAFF.